What follows are 15 T cell receptor beta chains derived from one specimen sequenced in a study of blood T cell repertoires in COVID-19. The repertoire was sequenced with immunoSEQ multiplex PCR; TCRdb's copy has only in-frame clones and lacks some. The table has under 150,000 clones, 84% seen once. The specimen was PBMCs or T cells enriched from blood (not recorded which). Every receptor here comes from a man over 45 in a cohort exposed to, infected with or recovered from COVID-19 (not recorded which).

The rearrangement links TRBV27 to TRBJ1-6, with 9 bases aligning to TRBD1. The length of the CDR3 is 18 residues. CDR1 and CDR2 from the germline V gene are MNHEY and SMNVEV (reference sequence). The V gene end was trimmed by 3 bases and the J gene end by 8 bases; junction bases not matched to a gene: 14. The DNA of the CDR3 is TGTGCCAGCAGTTTTCTCTCGCCGGGACAGGGTACTTATTCACCCCTCCACTTT. Translating gives CASSFLSPGQGTYSPLHF.

The chain recombines TRBV14 with TRBJ2-5; 16 positions match TRBD2. Per germline, CDR1 SGHDN and CDR2 FVKESK. J was trimmed by 9 bases and V by 4 bases; bases with no gene match: 5. This CDR3 is 15 amino acids long. The CDR3 bases are TGTGCCAGCAGCCCTACCGGGACTAGCGGGAGGGCCCAGTACTTC. Translated: CASSPTGTSGRAQYF.

This clone has just a few counts. V is TRBV30 and J is TRBJ1-2; D unresolved. Germline V gene data show CDR1 as GTSNPN and CDR2 as SVGIG (reference sequence). Trimming removed 0 bases from V and 5 bases from J, with 13 bases in between. The CDR3 contains 14 residues. The CDR3 spells CAWSVPWGGYGYTF. DNA for the CDR3: TGTGCCTGGAGTGTACCTTGGGGAGGGTATGGCTACACCTTC.

Here the CDR3 DNA reads TGTGCCAGTTTCGCCAGGGCTAACTATGGCTACACCTTC. Its protein is CASFARANYGYTF. The chain is built from TRBV28 and TRBJ1-2; weak D call: TRBD1 (5 bases). The V and J ends lost 9 bases and 0 bases respectively, with 11 bases between them. Looked up from germline, CDR1 is MDHEN and CDR2 is SYDVKM. The CDR3 spans 13 residues.

This chain joins TRBV30 and TRBJ2-2; unclear D gene. The CDR3 is 15 amino acids. The V gene's germline CDR1 is GTSNPN and CDR2 SVGIG (reference sequence). V was shortened by 0 bases and J by 6 bases, with 14 bases between the two germline ends. CDR3 sequence (DNA): TGTGCCTGGAGTGTTCAGCCTAGTGAACCCGGGGAGCTGTTTTTT. Protein sequence: CAWSVQPSEPGELFF.

J is TRBJ1-4 and V is TRBV23-1; 10 bases are shared with TRBD1. TRBV23-1 is flagged as an ORF with uncertain function. This CDR3 comprises 14 residues. J gave up 4 bases and V 10 bases, and 6 bases lay outside the gene matches. The CDR3 loop reads CATEGTGDNEKLFF. The DNA for the CDR3 is TGCGCCACCGAGGGGACAGGGGATAATGAAAAACTGTTTTTT.

The chain is built from TRBV28 and TRBJ2-1; tentative D call: TRBD2 (7 bases). The CDR3 extends over 15 amino acids. The V gene lost 5 bases and the J gene lost 6 bases, with 17 bases spanning the gap. The germline gives CDR1 MDHEN, CDR2 SYDVKM. The CDR3 bases are TGTGCCAGCAGTCCGAGGGGGGGGCGCGTCAATGAGCAGTTCTTC. The encoded protein is CASSPRGGRVNEQFF. The variable domain in full, with the rest retrieved from reference TRBV28 and TRBJ2-1, is DVKVTQSSRYLVKRTGEKVFLECVQDMDHENMFWYRQDPGLGLRLIYFSYDVKMKEKGDIPEGYSVSREKKERFSLILESASTNQTSMYLCASSPRGGRVNEQFFGPGTRLTVL.

The chain employs TRBV12-3 or TRBV12-4 and TRBJ1-1; D perhaps matches TRBD1 (5 bases). V shed 6 bases and J shed 5 bases, with 10 bases lying between them. The CDR3 consists of 12 residues. The CDR3 DNA sequence: TGTGCCAGCAGCCGAGCAGGGACTGAAGCTTTCTTT. Translated, it gives CASSRAGTEAFF.

This chain connects TRBV7-6 to TRBJ2-7, with 10 bases lining up with TRBD1. The trim removed 5 bases at V and 6 bases at J, leaving 7 bases unmatched. The CDR3 loop spans 14 amino acids. Germline V CDR1 and CDR2: SGHVS, FNYEAQ. The CDR3 here is CASSPGTGVTEQYF. The CDR3 DNA sequence: TGTGCCAGCAGCCCCGGGACAGGGGTGACCGAGCAGTACTTC.

This chain's CDR3 is CASSLDSGYTF. The CDR3 DNA sequence: TGTGCCAGCTCCCTGGACTCTGGCTACACCTTC. The V and J genes are TRBV18 and TRBJ1-2; D is uncertain. Trimming shortened V by 6 bases and J by 7 bases, and 9 bases separated the two germline ends. Germline V lookup: CDR1 KGHSH, CDR2 LQKENI. The CDR3 has 11 residues.

A single count supports this clone. The genes are TRBV6-5 and TRBJ1-5, with 7 bases lining up with TRBD1. V trimming: 6 bases; J trimming: 1 base; junction bases outside the gene matches: 6. In germline, CDR1 is MNHEY, CDR2 SVGAGI. CDR3 length: 15 residues. The DNA of the CDR3 is TGTGCCAGCAGACTCCAGGGGGAAAGCAATCAGCCCCAGCATTTT. This codes for CASRLQGESNQPQHF.

V is TRBV9 and J is TRBJ2-7; D possibly corresponds to TRBD2 (7 bases). V shed 0 bases and J shed 4 bases, with 17 bases lying between them. Germline V gene lookup returns CDR1 SGDLS and CDR2 YYNGEE. The CDR3 has 16 amino acids. CDR3 bases: TGTGCCAGCAGCGTAGGGAGCGGCGGGGGCGAGTACGAGCAGTACTTC. Translating it yields CASSVGSGGGEYEQYF.

This clone was observed a handful of times. This chain joins TRBV4-3 and TRBJ2-3; 12 bases agree with TRBD2. The CDR3 has 16 amino acids. J lost 4 bases, V lost 0 bases, and 2 bases had no gene match. The germline V gene has CDR1 LGHNA and CDR2 YSLEER. As DNA, the CDR3 is TGCGCCAGCAGCCAAGATCTAGCGGGGGGGCCAGATACGCAGTATTTT. As protein: CASSQDLAGGPDTQYF.

This chain connects TRBV9 to TRBJ2-3, with 12 positions matching TRBD2. Germline CDR1 is SGDLS and CDR2 is YYNGEE. V shed 3 bases and J 4 bases; nucleotides not matched to a gene: 6. This CDR3 has 16 amino acids. The CDR3 DNA follows: TGTGCCAGCAGCGCTCTGACTAGCGGGAGAGCAGATACGCAGTATTTT. It is translated as CASSALTSGRADTQYF.

The chain recombines TRBV5-1 with TRBJ1-6; the D is unclear. CDR1 is SGHRS and CDR2 is YFSETQ in the germline V gene. This CDR3 is 15 amino acids long. With 4 bases removed from V and 0 bases from J, the gap between germline ends came to 8 bases. Written as DNA, the CDR3 is TGCGCCAGCAGCCCTAGTAGCTCCTATAATTCACCCCTCCACTTT. Translating it yields CASSPSSSYNSPLHF.